The entry below describes one T cell receptor beta chain. The antigen remains unidentified. The entry originates in a study of vaccination and CD4 T cells after COVID-19. Study overall: Convalescent patients, a few in number, were sampled at day 14 and days 161 to 241 post-vaccination. Cultures serving as controls received a peptide pool (CEFX or HIV-1 Nef) or no peptide.

The CDR3 loop spans 15 amino acids. Germline-derived CDR1 and CDR2 are SGHTA and FQGNSA. V lost 2 bases and J lost 4; bases outside the gene matches: 3. The time point was: late sampling 161 to 241 days after vaccination in a few convalescent patients. Treatment specified: approximately 9-day PBMC culture with coronavirus spike peptide pools or control peptides (ViraFEST assay). First, ViraFEST expanded antigen-specific T cells with peptide pools, and next it sequenced the TCRs. With the Oncomine TCR Beta short-read assay, DNA from cultured CD4+ T cells was sequenced. TCRdb re-called the PCR reads with MiXCR, one entry per CDR3 protein. The sample has 15,000 to 20,000 distinct CDR3 sequences, roughly 40% seen once.

The chain combines TRBV7-2 with TRBJ2-1; 9 nucleotides agree with TRBD2. The sample in question was CD4+ T cells from blood, cultured in vitro, obtained about 7 months after SARS-CoV-2 vaccination. This TCR came from a human donor who had recovered from COVID-19. The CDR3 nucleotides are TGTGCCAGCAGCTTATCGCTAGCGGGGTACAATGAGCAGTTCTTC. Amino acid sequence: CASSLSLAGYNEQFF.